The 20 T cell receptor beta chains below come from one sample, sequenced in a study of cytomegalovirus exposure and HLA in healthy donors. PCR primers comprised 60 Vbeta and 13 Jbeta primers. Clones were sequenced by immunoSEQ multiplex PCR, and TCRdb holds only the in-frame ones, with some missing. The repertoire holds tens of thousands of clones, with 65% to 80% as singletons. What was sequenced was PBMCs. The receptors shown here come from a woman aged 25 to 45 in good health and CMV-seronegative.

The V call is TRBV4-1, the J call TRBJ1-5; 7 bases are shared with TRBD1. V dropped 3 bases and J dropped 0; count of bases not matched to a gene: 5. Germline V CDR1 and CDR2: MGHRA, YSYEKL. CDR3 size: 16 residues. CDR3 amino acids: CASSHPRTGSNQPQHF. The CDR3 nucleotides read TGCGCCAGCAGCCATCCTCGGACAGGTAGCAATCAGCCCCAGCATTTT.

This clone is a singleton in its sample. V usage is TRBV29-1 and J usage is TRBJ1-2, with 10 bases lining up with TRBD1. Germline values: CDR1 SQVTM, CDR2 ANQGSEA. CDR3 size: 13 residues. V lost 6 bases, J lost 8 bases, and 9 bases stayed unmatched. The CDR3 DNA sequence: TGCAGCGTCGAGACAGGGGGCGGGCCCGGCTACACCTTC. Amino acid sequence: CSVETGGGPGYTF.

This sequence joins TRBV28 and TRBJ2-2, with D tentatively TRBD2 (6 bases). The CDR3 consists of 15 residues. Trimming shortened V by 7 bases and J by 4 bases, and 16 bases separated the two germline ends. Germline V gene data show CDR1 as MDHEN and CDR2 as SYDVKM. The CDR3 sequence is CASNRGGPTTGELFF. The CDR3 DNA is TGTGCCAGCAACCGGGGAGGCCCTACCACCGGGGAGCTGTTTTTT.

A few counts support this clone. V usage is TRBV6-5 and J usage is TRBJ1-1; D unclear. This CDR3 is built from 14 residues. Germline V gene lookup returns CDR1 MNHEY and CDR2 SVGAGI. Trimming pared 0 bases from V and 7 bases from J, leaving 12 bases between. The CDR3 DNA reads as TGTGCCAGCAGTTACTCCAGTCCGCCCAATGAAGCTTTCTTT. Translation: CASSYSSPPNEAFF.

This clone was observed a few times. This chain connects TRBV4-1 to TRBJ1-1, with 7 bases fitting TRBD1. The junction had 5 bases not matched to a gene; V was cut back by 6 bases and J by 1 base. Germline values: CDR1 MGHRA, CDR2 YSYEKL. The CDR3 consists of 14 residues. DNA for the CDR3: TGCGCCAGCAGACAGGGGATTTCGAACACTGAAGCTTTCTTT. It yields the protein CASRQGISNTEAFF.

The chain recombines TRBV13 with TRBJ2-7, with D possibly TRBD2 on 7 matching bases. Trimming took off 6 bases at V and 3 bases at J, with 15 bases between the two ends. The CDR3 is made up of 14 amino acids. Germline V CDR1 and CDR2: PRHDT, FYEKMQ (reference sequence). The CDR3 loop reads CASRPRGGDYEQYF. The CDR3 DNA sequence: TGTGCCAGCAGGCCACGCGGGGGCGACTACGAGCAGTACTTC.

The DNA for the CDR3 is TGTGCCAGCAGTGAGGGGGCGATACACATTCAGTACTTC. Protein: CASSEGAIHIQYF. The genes are TRBV2 and TRBJ2-4; a weak D match, TRBD1 (6 bases). V was pared by 3 bases and J by 8 bases, with 11 bases between. Germline V gene sequence: CDR1 SNHLY, CDR2 FYNNEI. The CDR3 contains 13 residues.

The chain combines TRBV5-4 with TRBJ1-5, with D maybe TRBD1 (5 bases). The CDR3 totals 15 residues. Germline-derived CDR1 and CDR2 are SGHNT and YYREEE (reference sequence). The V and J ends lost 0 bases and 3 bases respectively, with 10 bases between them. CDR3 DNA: TGTGCCAGCAGCTTGGGGGGCTCCACCAATCAGCCCCAGCATTTT. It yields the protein CASSLGGSTNQPQHF. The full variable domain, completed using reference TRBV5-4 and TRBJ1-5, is ETGVTQSPTHLIKTRGQQVTLRCSSQSGHNTVSWYQQALGQGPQFIFQYYREEENGRGNFPPRFSGLQFPNYSSELNVNALELDDSALYLCASSLGGSTNQPQHFGDGTRLSIL.

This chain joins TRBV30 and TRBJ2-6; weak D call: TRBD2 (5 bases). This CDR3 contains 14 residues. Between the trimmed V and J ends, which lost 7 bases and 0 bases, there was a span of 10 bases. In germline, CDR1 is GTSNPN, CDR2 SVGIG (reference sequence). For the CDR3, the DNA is TGTGCCTTGGAGGTAGGCTCTGGGGCCAACGTCCTGACTTTC. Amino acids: CALEVGSGANVLTF.

Here the CDR3 DNA reads TGCGCCAGCAGCTTGGTTCCACTACAGGGAGCTGGGGCCAACGTCCTGACTTTC. Encoded protein: CASSLVPLQGAGANVLTF. The V gene is TRBV5-1, the J gene TRBJ2-6; D is possibly TRBD1 (6 bases). V lost 0 bases and J 2 bases, leaving 15 bases between the germline ends. The CDR3 contains 18 residues. Germline CDR1 reads SGHRS; CDR2 reads YFSETQ.

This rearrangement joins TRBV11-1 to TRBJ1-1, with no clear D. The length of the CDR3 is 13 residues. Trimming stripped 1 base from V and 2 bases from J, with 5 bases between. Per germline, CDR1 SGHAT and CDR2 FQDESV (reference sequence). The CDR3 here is CASSLGLNTEAFF. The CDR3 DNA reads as TGTGCCAGCAGCTTAGGCCTAAACACTGAAGCTTTCTTT.

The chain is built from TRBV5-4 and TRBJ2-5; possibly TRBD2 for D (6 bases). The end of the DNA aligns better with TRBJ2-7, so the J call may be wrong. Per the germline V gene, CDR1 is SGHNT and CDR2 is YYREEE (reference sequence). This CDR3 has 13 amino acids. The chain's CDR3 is CASSVGGVNEQYF. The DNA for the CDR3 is TGTGCCAGCAGCGTCGGGGGTGTCAACGAGCAGTACTTC.

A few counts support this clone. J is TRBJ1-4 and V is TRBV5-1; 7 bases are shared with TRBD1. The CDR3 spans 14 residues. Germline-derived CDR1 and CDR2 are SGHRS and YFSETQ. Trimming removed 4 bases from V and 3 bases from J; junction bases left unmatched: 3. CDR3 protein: CASSRDSSNEKLFF. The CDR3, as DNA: TGCGCCAGCAGCAGGGACAGTTCTAATGAAAAACTGTTTTTT.

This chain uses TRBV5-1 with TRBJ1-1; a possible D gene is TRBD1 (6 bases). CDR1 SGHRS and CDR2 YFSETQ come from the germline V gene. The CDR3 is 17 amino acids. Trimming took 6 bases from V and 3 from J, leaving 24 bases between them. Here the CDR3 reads CASNPLIGGARDTEAFF. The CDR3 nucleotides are TGCGCCAGCAACCCCCTTATTGGGGGGGCAAGGGACACTGAAGCTTTCTTT. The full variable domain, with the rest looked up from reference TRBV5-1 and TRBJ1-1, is KAGVTQTPRYLIKTRGQQVTLSCSPISGHRSVSWYQQTPGQGLQFLFEYFSETQRNKGNFPGRFSGRQFSNSRSEMNVSTLELGDSALYLCASNPLIGGARDTEAFFGQGTRLTVV.

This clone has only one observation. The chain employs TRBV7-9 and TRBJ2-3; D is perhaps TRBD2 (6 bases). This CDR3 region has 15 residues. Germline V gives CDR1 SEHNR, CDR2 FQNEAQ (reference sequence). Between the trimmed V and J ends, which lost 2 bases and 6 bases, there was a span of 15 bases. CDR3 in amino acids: CASSLSEGRSDTQYF. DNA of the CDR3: TGTGCCAGCAGCTTATCCGAGGGGAGGTCGGATACGCAGTATTTT.

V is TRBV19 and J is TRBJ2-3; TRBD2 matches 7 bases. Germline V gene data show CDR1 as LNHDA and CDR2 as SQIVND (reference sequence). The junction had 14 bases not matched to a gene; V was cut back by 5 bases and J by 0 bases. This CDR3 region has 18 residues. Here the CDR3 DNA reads TGTGCCAGTAGTCTCACCGGGGGGTCTAGGATGAGCACAGATACGCAGTATTTT. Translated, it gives CASSLTGGSRMSTDTQYF.

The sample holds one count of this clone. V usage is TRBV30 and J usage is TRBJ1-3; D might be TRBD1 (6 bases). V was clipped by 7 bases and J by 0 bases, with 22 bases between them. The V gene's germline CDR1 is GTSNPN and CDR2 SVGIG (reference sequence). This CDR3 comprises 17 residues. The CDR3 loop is CASDYQAGANSGNTIYF. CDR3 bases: TGTGCCTCCGACTATCAGGCGGGGGCAAACTCTGGAAACACCATATATTTT.

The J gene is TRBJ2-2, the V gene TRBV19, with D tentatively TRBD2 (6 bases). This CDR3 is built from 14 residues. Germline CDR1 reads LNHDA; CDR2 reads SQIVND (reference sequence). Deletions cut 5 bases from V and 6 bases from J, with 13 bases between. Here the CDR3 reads CASSPWTNPGELFF. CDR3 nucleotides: TGTGCCAGTAGTCCCTGGACTAACCCCGGGGAGCTGTTTTTT.

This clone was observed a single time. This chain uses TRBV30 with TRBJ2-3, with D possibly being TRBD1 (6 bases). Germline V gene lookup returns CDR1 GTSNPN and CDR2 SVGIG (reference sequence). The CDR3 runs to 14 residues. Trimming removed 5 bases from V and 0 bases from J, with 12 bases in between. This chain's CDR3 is CAWQGIASTDTQYF. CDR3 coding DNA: TGTGCCTGGCAGGGGATCGCTAGCACAGATACGCAGTATTTT. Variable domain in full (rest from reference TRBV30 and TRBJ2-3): SQTIHQWPATLVQPVGSPLSLECTVEGTSNPNLYWYRQAAGRGLQLLFYSVGIGQISSEVPQNLSASRPQDRQFILSSKKLLLSDSGFYLCAWQGIASTDTQYFGPGTRLTVL.

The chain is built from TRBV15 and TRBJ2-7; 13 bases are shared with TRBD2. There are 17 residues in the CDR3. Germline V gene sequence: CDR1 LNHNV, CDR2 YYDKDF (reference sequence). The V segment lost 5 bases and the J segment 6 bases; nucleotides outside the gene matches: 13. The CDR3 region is CATSEGLAGAGKGEQYF. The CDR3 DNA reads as TGTGCCACCAGCGAAGGACTAGCGGGAGCCGGAAAGGGCGAGCAGTACTTC.